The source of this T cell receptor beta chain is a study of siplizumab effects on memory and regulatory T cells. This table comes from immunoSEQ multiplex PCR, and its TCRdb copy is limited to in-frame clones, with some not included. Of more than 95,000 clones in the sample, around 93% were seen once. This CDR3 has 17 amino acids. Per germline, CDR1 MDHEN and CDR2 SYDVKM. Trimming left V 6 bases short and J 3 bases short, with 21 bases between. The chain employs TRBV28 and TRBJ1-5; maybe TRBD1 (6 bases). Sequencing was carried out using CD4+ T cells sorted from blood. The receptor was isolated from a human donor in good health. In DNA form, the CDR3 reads TGTGCCAGCAGCCCCCGTGGGGGACACGGTTTCAATCAGCCCCAGCATTTT. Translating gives CASSPRGGHGFNQPQHF.